This note documents a single TCR beta chain sequence. Its antigen is not identified. Germline CDR1 and CDR2: MGHRA and YSYEKL. The junction had 5 bases not matched to a gene; V was cut back by 4 bases and J by 7 bases. This CDR3 has 14 amino acids. The data derive from a study of cytomegalovirus exposure and HLA in healthy donors. Study results and caveats: Certain sequence variants were highly shared and formed a cluster, and this cluster was likely a sequencing artifact. Exclusion as indistinguishable affected some V segments, including TRBV6-2 and TRBV6-3.

PCR involved 60 Vbeta and 13 Jbeta primers. Sequencing used immunoSEQ multiplex PCR; TCRdb keeps in-frame clones, though not all of them. The data show 150,000 to 200,000 clones, approximately 71% seen once. The rearrangement uses TRBV4-1 and TRBJ2-4, with 9 nucleotides matching TRBD1. Sequencing was carried out using PBMCs. This receptor was obtained from a girl aged 5-17 years in good health and CMV-seronegative. As DNA, the CDR3 is TGCGCCAGCAGCCCAACAGGGGGCAGGAACATTCAGTACTTC. Its protein is CASSPTGGRNIQYF.